This T cell receptor beta chain was sequenced for a study of cytomegalovirus exposure and HLA in healthy donors (dated by TCRdb to 2017 to 2019). For the study in its entirety: An earlier analysis of some 620 of the donors reported about 260 Gb of sequence data and 117 million unique TCR beta sequences obtained from some 200 million T cells. Besides the first cohort of under 700 subjects, a separate validation cohort made up of over a hundred different subjects was used. Class I and class II HLA loci were covered by the typing at four-digit resolution. The study aimed to test whether cataloging public T cell receptors could reveal signatures of past pathogen exposure. Donor age, sex, ethnicity and CMV serostatus were compiled alongside the repertoire data. A later analysis re-examined previously published TCR beta repertoires from roughly 650 donors and added high-resolution HLA genotyping to investigate patterns of TCR occurrence. To decide whether each TCR beta V gene segment behaved as functional or pseudogenic, an earlier analysis of fewer than 750 of the donors relied on high-throughput TCR beta sequencing. Typing coverage varied by locus: 629-630 donors for A, B, C, DRB1 and DQB1; about 520 for DQA1; approximately 570 for DPA1; roughly 450 for DPB1. Of the roughly 410 genotyped donors, 81% were placed in the genetic ancestry cluster associated with self-reported Caucasian donors. High-throughput TCR immunosequencing, statistical association of individual TCRs with disease status, and machine learning were combined to predict cytomegalovirus infection status. Because of strong linkage in the cohort, four or five DR-DQ haplotypes were treated as single units for association and clustering. The T cell repertoires of some 700 subjects were profiled by immunosequencing and related to cytomegalovirus serostatus. Every repertoire in the discovery cohort had been generated on one and the same sequencing platform. An early release covering some 640 HLA-typed donors comprised 250 to 350 gigabases of sequencing data and roughly 85 million unique TCR sequences. Across approximately 420 genotyped donors of the cohort, an average of approximately 240,000 unique TCR beta nucleotide sequences per donor were sequenced, and around 20% of those sequences were non-productive. A later genetic analysis took genome-wide SNP genotypes for 398 of the 666 donors and used that subset as a discovery cohort. In the later analysis, no new phenotypic data were used to find candidate immune exposures; instead, reliance was placed on TCR beta sequences and their occurrence across donors.

This clone turned up a few times. It has no known antigen specificity. No qualities accompany the bases; no much larger clone lies one base away. Paper-wide results and their limitations: Several of the top co-occurrence clusters appeared to be linked to parvovirus B19, influenza, CMV and Epstein-Barr virus, according to a later analysis. Some IMGT-functional V segments, including TRBV6-2 and TRBV6-3, could not be told apart with the 87-base-pair reads, so those segments were excluded. A later analysis found that TCR association rates varied across HLA loci, with DRB1 alleles showing the most associated TCRs and HLA-C alleles the fewest. In a later analysis, most CMV-associated TCR beta chains were found to appear HLA-restricted, with HLA associations seemingly driven largely by CMV exposure. About 17 rarely observed V segments, including chromosome 9 orphons, were excluded from the earlier analysis of some 590 of the donors because counts were too low. Across donors, most TCR sequences were observed very rarely, whereas some public TCRs were present in many individuals. A group of highly shared sequence variants was considered likely to be a technical artifact of the sequencing pipeline. Presence/absence analyses assumed roughly uniform sequencing depth across donors, an assumption that may not hold. A further reported finding was that TCR beta sequences accurately predicted the HLA-A and HLA-B alleles for most subjects in the first cohort. According to a later genetic analysis, donors in an Asian-associated ancestry cluster had fewer N-insertions in productive TCRs than the approximately 630-donor mean. In an earlier analysis of 587 of the donors, most TCR beta V segments appeared in productive rearrangements about 87% or about 30% of the time, broadly matching IMGT annotations. The classifier was reported to diagnose cytomegalovirus status with high specificity and sensitivity in both the original cohort and the validation cohort. A few of the identified cytomegalovirus-associated TCR beta chains were confirmed in vitro to be specific for cytomegalovirus antigens. A later analysis associated some 17,000 TCR beta sequences with specific HLA alleles at a false discovery rate of 0.05. Correlated functional status among segregating V segments might reflect linkage disequilibrium, but an unknown experimental factor could not be ruled out. Only TCR beta chains were sequenced in this cohort, and the absence of alpha or paired-chain data limited detectable features. When HLA alleles, especially DR and DQ, strongly co-occurred, attributing TCR associations to individual alleles was difficult. According to the authors, the approach could potentially be generalized to other disease states and immunological phenotypes. Because some donors lacked HLA typing at each locus, the association tests relied only on the typed subset. The study listed 150 to 200 TCR beta chains as associated with cytomegalovirus. In a later analysis, HLA-associated TCR beta chains showed more clonal expansion and lower generation probabilities than non-associated chains that were equally common. A later genetic analysis associated a missense DCLRE1C variant with V-gene and J-gene trimming of TCR beta chains, and an independent cohort replicated the association. For the cohort, immune exposure information was limited to CMV serostatus.

The library was built by means of the immunoSEQ multiplex PCR assay. A mixture of 60 forward primers for TCR Vbeta segments and 13 reverse primers for TCR Jbeta segments was used in the multiplex PCR. The CDR3 region of rearranged TCR beta genes was amplified from genomic DNA with a multiplex PCR assay. The amplified TCR beta libraries were sequenced on the Illumina HiSeq System as 87-base-pair reads. The published analysis was carried out like this. A later analysis counted about 80 million unique TCR beta chains across the 550 to 750 repertoires, and 10 million to 12 million of these chains were shared by at least two donors. A nearest-neighbor algorithm error-corrected the raw reads and collapsed the reads into unique sequences, merging closely related sequences to remove PCR and sequencing errors. CDR3 sequences were aligned to IMGT reference sequences to assign V, D and J gene segments. For a sequence to be retained, a match of at least six nucleotides to both a V gene segment and a J gene segment was required. A rearrangement counted as productive if the CDR3 had no stop codons and remained in frame with V and J, and every other rearrangement counted as non-productive. Following IMGT convention, CDR3 was defined as the stretch from the second conserved V-encoded cysteine to the conserved J-encoded phenylalanine. The earlier analysis of 500 to 600 of the donors excluded sequences that lacked an unambiguous match to a single V gene segment. In an earlier analysis of several hundred of the donors, V segments were called functional above 56.7% productive rearrangements and were called segregating when the between-donor standard deviation exceeded 5%. To diagnose cytomegalovirus status from the catalog of TCR beta chain sequences, a statistical classification framework was built. V and J gene assignment, in a later analysis, came from comparing TCR nucleotide sequences with IMGT/GENE-DB human TR gene sequences. A later analysis assigned CDR3 sequences and most-parsimonious VDJ recombination scenarios with the TCRdist pipeline. In a later analysis, every TCR beta chain was defined by the combination of its CDR3 amino acid sequence and its V-gene family, and reads without a unique V-gene family were dropped. A later analysis removed roughly 590 highly shared, low-generation-probability nucleotide sequences to deal with suspected cross-contamination and a sequencing artifact. In a later analysis, a clonal expansion index for each public chain was calculated from normalized within-repertoire ranks of inferred template counts. Generation probabilities in a later analysis came from a VDJ recombination model fitted to out-of-frame rearrangements, and those results were checked against IGoR. In a later analysis, hypergeometric tests were used to score TCR-TCR, TCR-HLA and TCR-CMV co-occurrence, with a repertoire-size bias correction applied to TCR pairs. A later analysis estimated false discovery rates by permuting HLA or CMV assignments 20 times. In a later analysis, co-occurring TCRs were grouped with DBSCAN, and TCRdist sequence similarity was added when clustering was performed within HLA-allele-positive subsets. Co-occurrence clustering excluded repertoires with fewer than 30,000 or more than 120,000 public chains, plus five with anomalous nucleotide sharing. The clones in this table, taken by TCRdb from immuneACCESS, are in-frame only. Not every clone is retained; where verified, under half of the shortfall comes from an unresolved V gene, and the cause of the rest is unknown. V and J calls and clone size are given by that table; D and trimming were obtained from the DNA. The sample profile shows some 170,000 clones; approximately 70% of them were found once. Of the sample, roughly 2.5% falls within the top ten clones.

In total, roughly 710 healthy bone marrow donors made up the cohort. At the time of sampling, all cohort members were nominally healthy, though unrecorded immune exposures were likely present. Of the 600 or so cohort members, more than 250 had a positive CMV serostatus and 350 to 450 had a negative one, while no CMV serostatus was recorded for the donor. Each donor provided a peripheral blood sample, and peripheral blood mononuclear cells were used for TCR beta sequencing. Genomic DNA extraction from the blood cell samples was performed with the Qiagen DNeasy Blood Extraction Kit. For CDR1 and CDR2, the germline V gene lists LGHNA and YSLEER. A distance of 12 bases separates the germline ends of V and J, which lose 0 bases and 2 bases respectively. From its cysteine to its phenylalanine, the CDR3 spans 16 amino acids. Only CDR3 DNA is held: 48 bases, read in frame from base 1.

The receptor's source is a human donor in good health. The chain links TRBV4-3 with TRBJ2-3; no D segment can be confidently identified. Sequenced input: PBMCs. The CDR3 reads CASSQDRSIPTDTQYF. In nucleotide form, the sequence is TGCGCCAGCAGCCAAGACCGTAGTATTCCCACAGATACGCAGTATTTT.